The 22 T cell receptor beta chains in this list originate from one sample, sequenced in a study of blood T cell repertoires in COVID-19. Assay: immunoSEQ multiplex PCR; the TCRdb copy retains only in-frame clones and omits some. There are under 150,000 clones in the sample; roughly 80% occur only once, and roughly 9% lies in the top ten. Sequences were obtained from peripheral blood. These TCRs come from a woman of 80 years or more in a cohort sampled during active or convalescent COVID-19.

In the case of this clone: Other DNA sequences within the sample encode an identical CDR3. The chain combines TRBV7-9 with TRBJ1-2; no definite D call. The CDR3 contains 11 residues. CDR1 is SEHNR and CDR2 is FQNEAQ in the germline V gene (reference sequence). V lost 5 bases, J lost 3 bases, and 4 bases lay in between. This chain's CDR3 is CASSRDYGYTF. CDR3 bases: TGTGCCAGCAGCCGTGACTATGGCTACACCTTC.

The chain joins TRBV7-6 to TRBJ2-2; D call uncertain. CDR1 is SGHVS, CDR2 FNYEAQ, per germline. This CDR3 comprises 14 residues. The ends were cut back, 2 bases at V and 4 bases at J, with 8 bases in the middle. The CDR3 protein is CASSLSPSTGELFF. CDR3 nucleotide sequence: TGTGCCAGCAGCTTATCCCCGTCCACCGGGGAGCTGTTTTTT.

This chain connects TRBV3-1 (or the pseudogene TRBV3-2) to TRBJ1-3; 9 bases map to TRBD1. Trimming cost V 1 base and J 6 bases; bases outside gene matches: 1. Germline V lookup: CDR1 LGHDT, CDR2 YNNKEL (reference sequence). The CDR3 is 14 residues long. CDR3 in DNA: TGTGCCAGCAGCCAAGGACAGGGGGTAAACACCATATATTTT. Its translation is CASSQGQGVNTIYF.

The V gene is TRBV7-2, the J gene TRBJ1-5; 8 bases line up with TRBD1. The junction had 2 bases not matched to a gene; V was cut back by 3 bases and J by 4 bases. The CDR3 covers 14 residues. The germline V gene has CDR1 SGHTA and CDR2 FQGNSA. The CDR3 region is CASSFDRGNQPQHF. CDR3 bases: TGTGCCAGCAGCTTCGACAGGGGTAATCAGCCCCAGCATTTT.

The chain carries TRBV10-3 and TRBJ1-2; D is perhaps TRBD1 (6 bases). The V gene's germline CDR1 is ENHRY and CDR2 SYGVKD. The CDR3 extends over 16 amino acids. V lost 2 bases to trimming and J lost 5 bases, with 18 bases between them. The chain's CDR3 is CAISEPSRVGAYGYTF. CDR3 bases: TGTGCCATCAGTGAGCCTTCACGGGTGGGGGCGTATGGCTACACCTTC.

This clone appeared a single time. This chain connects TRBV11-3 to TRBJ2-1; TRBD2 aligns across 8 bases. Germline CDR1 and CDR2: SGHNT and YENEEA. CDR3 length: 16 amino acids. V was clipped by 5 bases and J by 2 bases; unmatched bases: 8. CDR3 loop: CASSPSRGGAYNEQFF. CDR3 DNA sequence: TGTGCCAGCAGCCCTAGCCGGGGGGGGGCCTACAATGAGCAGTTCTTC.

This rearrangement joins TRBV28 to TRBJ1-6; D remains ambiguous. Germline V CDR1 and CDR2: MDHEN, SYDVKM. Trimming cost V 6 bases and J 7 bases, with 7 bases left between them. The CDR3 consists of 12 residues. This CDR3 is CASRNSNSPLHF. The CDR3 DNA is TGTGCCAGCAGAAACTCGAATTCACCCCTCCACTTT.

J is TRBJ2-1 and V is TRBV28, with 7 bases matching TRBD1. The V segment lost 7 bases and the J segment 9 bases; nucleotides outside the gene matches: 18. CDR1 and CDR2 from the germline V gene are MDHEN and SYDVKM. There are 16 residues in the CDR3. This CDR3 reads CASNPARDSVFGEQFF. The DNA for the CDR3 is TGTGCCAGCAACCCTGCCCGGGACAGTGTTTTCGGTGAGCAGTTCTTC. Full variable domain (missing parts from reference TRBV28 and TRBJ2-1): DVKVTQSSRYLVKRTGEKVFLECVQDMDHENMFWYRQDPGLGLRLIYFSYDVKMKEKGDIPEGYSVSREKKERFSLILESASTNQTSMYLCASNPARDSVFGEQFFGPGTRLTVL.

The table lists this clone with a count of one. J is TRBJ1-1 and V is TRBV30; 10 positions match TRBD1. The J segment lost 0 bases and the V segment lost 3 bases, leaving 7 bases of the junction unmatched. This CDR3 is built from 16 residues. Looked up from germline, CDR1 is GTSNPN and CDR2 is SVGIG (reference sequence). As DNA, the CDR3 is TGTGCCTGGAGAAGGGACAGGGGCTCTCTGAACACTGAAGCTTTCTTT. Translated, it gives CAWRRDRGSLNTEAFF.

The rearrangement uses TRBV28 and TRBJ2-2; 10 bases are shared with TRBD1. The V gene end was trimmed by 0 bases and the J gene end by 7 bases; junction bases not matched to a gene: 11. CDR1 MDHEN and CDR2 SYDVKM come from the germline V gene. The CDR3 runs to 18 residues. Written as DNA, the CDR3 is TGTGCCAGCAGTTTATGGGGCCCGGGACAGGGGACCGGCGGGGAGCTGTTTTTT. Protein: CASSLWGPGQGTGGELFF.

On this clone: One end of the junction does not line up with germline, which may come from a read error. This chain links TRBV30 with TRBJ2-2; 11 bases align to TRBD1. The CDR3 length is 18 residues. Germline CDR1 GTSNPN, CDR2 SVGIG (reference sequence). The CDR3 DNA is TGTGCCCGGAGGGGGGACAGGGGGATAGGTCCTACCACCGGGGAGCTGTTTTTT. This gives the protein CARRGDRGIGPTTGELFF.

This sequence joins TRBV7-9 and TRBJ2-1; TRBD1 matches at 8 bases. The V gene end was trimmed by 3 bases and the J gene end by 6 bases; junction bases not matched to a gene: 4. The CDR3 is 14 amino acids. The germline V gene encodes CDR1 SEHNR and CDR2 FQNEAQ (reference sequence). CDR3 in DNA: TGTGCCAGCAGCTTGACAGGGGTTCGCAATGAGCAGTTCTTC. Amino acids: CASSLTGVRNEQFF.

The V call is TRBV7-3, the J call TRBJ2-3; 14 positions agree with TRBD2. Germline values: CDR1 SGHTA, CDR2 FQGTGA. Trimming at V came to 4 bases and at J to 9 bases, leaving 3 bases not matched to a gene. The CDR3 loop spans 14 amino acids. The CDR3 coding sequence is TGTGCCAGCAGCTCCGGACTAGCGGGGGGAACGCAGTATTTT. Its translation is CASSSGLAGGTQYF.

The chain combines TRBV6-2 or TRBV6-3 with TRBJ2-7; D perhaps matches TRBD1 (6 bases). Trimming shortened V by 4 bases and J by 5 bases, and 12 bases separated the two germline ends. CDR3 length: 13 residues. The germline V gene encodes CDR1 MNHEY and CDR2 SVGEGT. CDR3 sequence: CASSSTGRHEQYF. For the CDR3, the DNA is TGTGCCAGCAGTTCGACAGGCCGCCACGAGCAGTACTTC.

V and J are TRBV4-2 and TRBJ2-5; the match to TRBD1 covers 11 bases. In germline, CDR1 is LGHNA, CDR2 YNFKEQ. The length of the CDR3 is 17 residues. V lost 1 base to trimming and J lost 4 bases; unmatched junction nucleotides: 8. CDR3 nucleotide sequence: TGTGCCAGCAGCCAAGGGTGGACAGGGGGCTGGGCAGAGACCCAGTACTTC. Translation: CASSQGWTGGWAETQYF.

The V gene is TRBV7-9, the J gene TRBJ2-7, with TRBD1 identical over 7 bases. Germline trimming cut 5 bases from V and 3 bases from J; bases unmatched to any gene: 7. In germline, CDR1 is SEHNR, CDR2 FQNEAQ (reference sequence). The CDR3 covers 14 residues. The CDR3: CASSLTGAHYEQYF. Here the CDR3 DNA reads TGTGCCAGCAGCCTTACAGGGGCCCACTACGAGCAGTACTTC.

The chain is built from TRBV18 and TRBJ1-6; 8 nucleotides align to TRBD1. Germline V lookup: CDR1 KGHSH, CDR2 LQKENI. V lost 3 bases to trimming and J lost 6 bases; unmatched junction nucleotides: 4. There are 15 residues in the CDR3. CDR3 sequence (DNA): TGTGCCAGCTCACCGGTACAGGGGGTTAATTCACCCCTCCACTTT. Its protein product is CASSPVQGVNSPLHF.

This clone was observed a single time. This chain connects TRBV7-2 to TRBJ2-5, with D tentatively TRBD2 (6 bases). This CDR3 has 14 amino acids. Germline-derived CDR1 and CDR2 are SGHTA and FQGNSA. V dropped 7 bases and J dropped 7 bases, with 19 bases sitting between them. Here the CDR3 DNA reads TGTGCCAGCAACCCCGGGCAGGGCGGGGCGACCCAGTACTTC. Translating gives CASNPGQGGATQYF.

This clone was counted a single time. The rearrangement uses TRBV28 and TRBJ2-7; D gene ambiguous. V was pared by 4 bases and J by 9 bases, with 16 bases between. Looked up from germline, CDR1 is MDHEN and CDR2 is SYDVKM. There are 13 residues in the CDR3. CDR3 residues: CASSSSLVRGQYV. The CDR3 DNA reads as TGTGCCAGCAGTTCCTCTCTAGTACGAGGGCAGTACGTC.

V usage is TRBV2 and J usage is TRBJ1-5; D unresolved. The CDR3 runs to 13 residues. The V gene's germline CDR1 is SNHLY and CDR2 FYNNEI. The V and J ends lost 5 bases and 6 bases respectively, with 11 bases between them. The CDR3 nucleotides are TGTGCCAGCAGTTATTCCCAGGTTCAGCCCCAGCATTTT. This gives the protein CASSYSQVQPQHF.

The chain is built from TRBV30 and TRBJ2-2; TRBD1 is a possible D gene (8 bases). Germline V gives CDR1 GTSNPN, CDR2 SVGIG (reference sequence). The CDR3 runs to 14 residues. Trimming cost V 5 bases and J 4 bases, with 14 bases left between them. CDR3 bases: TGTGCCTGGGCCAACAGGGGGGGCACCGGGGAGCTGTTTTTT. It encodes CAWANRGGTGELFF. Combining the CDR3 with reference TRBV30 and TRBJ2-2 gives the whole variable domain SQTIHQWPATLVQPVGSPLSLECTVEGTSNPNLYWYRQAAGRGLQLLFYSVGIGQISSEVPQNLSASRPQDRQFILSSKKLLLSDSGFYLCAWANRGGTGELFFGEGSRLTVL.

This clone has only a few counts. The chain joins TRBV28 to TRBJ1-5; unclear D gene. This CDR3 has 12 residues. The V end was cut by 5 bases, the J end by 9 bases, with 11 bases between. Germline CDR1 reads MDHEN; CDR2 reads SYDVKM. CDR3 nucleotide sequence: TGTGCCAGCAGTCTACTAGTTGGGCCCCAGCATTTT. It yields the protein CASSLLVGPQHF. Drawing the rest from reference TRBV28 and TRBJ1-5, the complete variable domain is DVKVTQSSRYLVKRTGEKVFLECVQDMDHENMFWYRQDPGLGLRLIYFSYDVKMKEKGDIPEGYSVSREKKERFSLILESASTNQTSMYLCASSLLVGPQHFGDGTRLSIL.